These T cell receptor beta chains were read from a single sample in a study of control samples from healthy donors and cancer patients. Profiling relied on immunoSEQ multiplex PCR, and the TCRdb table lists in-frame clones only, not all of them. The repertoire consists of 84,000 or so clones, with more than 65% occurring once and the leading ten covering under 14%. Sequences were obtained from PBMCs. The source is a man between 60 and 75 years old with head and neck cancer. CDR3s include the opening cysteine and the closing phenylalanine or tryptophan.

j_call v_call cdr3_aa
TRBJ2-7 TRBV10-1 CAGEETSSYEQYF
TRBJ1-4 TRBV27 CASSSLQGGNEKLFF
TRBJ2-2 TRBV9 CASSVAPPWTSSNTGELFF
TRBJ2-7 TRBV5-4 CASSLAGASAYEQYF
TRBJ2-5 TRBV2 CASKGGGAAQETQYF
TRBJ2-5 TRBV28 CASSSSGTSLGQYF
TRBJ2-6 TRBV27 CASSLWGSGANVLTF
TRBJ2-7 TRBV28 CASSPSAYEQYF
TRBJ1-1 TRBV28 CASSVTDRNTEAFF
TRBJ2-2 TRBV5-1 CASSLTGPNTGELFF
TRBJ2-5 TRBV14 CASSQSGETQYF
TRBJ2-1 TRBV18 CASSRLLAGGPGEQFF
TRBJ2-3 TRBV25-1 CASSGPRVTDTQYF
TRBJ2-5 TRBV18 CASSPGLVEETQYF
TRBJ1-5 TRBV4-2 CASSRHTGTVDQPQHF
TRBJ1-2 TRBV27 CASSQAMGTGGGGYTF
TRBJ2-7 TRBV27 CASSLRRGFYEQYF
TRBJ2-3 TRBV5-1 CASSLGRSTDTQYF
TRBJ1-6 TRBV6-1 CASSESYSYNSPLHF
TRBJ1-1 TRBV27 CASSFSVAGNTEAFF
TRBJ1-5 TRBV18 CASSPADQPQHF
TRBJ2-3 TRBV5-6 CASSIQGPETQYF
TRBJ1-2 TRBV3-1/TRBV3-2 CASRDGGLRGSGYTF
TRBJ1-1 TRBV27 CASSVSLSGVTEAFF
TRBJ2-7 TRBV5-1 CASSPGTSGRVYEQYF